This T cell receptor beta chain comes out of a study of cytomegalovirus exposure and HLA in healthy donors (TCRdb year 2017). Describing the broader study: According to an earlier analysis of a few hundred of the donors, about 179 million T cells yielded 95 million to 140 million unique TCR beta sequences and about 300 Gb of sequence data. An early release that covered some 630 HLA-typed donors contained about 290 gigabases of sequencing data and about 84 million unique TCR sequences. The genetic ancestry cluster associated with self-reported Caucasian donors included 80% to 90% of the roughly 400 genotyped donors. The study was designed to test whether signatures of past pathogen exposure could be identified by cataloging public T cell receptors. Using immunosequencing, the study profiled T cell repertoires from about 610 subjects and related those repertoires to cytomegalovirus serostatus. In addition to the first cohort of 666 subjects, a separate validation cohort of 120 different subjects was used. To predict cytomegalovirus infection status, the study combined high-throughput TCR immunosequencing, statistical association of individual TCRs with disease status, and machine learning. To study patterns of TCR occurrence, a later analysis re-analyzed previously published TCR beta repertoires from under 750 donors and added high-resolution HLA genotyping. Rather than using new phenotypic data, the later analysis identified candidate immune exposures from TCR beta sequences and from how often those sequences occurred across donors. An earlier analysis of about 600 of the donors used high-throughput TCR beta sequencing to judge whether each TCR beta V gene segment behaved as functional or pseudogenic. Donor age, sex, ethnicity and CMV serostatus were compiled together with the repertoire data. Genome-wide SNP genotypes for about 65% of the roughly 670 donors were used in a later genetic analysis, which treated that subset as a discovery cohort. Every repertoire in the discovery cohort had been generated on one and the same sequencing platform. HLA typing covered class I and class II loci at four-digit resolution. Typing coverage varied by locus: 629-630 donors for A, B, C, DRB1 and DQB1; 522 for DQA1; more than 600 for DPA1; 450 to 480 for DPB1. Several DR-DQ haplotypes were treated as single units for association and clustering because of strong linkage in the cohort. Among over 350 genotyped donors of the cohort, an average of about 240,000 unique TCR beta nucleotide sequences were sequenced per donor, roughly 20% of them non-productive.

Study-wide conclusions, independent of this receptor: In a later analysis, some 18,000 TCR beta sequences were associated with specific HLA alleles at a false discovery rate of 0.05. Correlated functional status among segregating V segments might be attributable to linkage disequilibrium, but an unknown experimental factor could not be ruled out. A later genetic analysis associated a missense DCLRE1C variant with V-gene and J-gene trimming of TCR beta chains, and an independent cohort replicated the association. In a later analysis, HLA-associated TCR beta chains showed more clonal expansion and lower generation probabilities than non-associated chains that were equally common. Roughly uniform sequencing depth across donors was assumed in presence/absence analyses, although this assumption may not hold. Three of the identified cytomegalovirus-associated TCR beta chains were confirmed in vitro to be specific for cytomegalovirus antigens. Broadly in line with IMGT annotations, most TCR beta V segments showed up in productive rearrangements about 90% or about 30% of the time in an earlier analysis of under 700 of the donors. In a later genetic analysis, fewer N-insertions in productive TCRs were reported among donors in an Asian-associated ancestry cluster than the roughly 640-donor mean. Because counts were too low, 15 to 20 rarely observed V segments, including chromosome 9 orphons, were excluded from the earlier analysis of fewer than 650 of the donors. It was suggested by the authors that the approach could potentially be generalized to other disease states and immunological phenotypes. When HLA alleles, especially DR and DQ, strongly co-occurred, TCR associations were difficult to assign to individual alleles. While some public TCRs were present in many individuals, most TCR sequences turned up only very rarely across donors. In a later analysis, TCR association rates were found to vary across HLA loci, with the most associated TCRs seen for DRB1 alleles and the fewest for HLA-C alleles. The only immune exposure information available for the cohort was CMV serostatus. Because some donors lacked HLA typing at each locus, the association tests relied only on the typed subset. A group of highly shared sequence variants was considered likely to be a technical artifact of the sequencing pipeline. A later analysis found that most CMV-associated TCR beta chains appeared HLA-restricted, with HLA associations seemingly driven largely by CMV exposure. The study gave a list of about 170 TCR beta chains associated with cytomegalovirus. The cohort was sequenced for TCR beta chains only, and without alpha or paired-chain data the features that could be detected were limited. A later analysis reported that several top co-occurrence clusters appeared linked to parvovirus B19, influenza, CMV and Epstein-Barr virus. Because the 87-base-pair reads could not distinguish some IMGT-functional V segments, including TRBV6-2 and TRBV6-3, those segments were excluded. A further reported finding was that TCR beta sequences accurately predicted the HLA-A and HLA-B alleles for most subjects in the first cohort. The classifier was reported to diagnose cytomegalovirus status with high specificity and sensitivity in both the original cohort and the validation cohort.

The cohort comprised approximately 700 healthy bone marrow donors. At the time of sampling, all cohort members were nominally healthy, though unrecorded immune exposures were likely present. The donor was CMV seropositive and was included in the group of 290 or so seropositive cohort members. A peripheral blood sample was provided by each donor, and peripheral blood mononuclear cells were used for TCR beta sequencing. The Qiagen DNeasy Blood Extraction Kit was used to extract genomic DNA from the blood cell samples. The germline V gene encodes CDR1 MDHEN and CDR2 SYDVKM. The V end gives up 6 bases and the J end 2 bases, leaving 12 bases in the junction not matched to a gene. From the cysteine through the phenylalanine, the CDR3 covers 16 amino acids. The DNA shown is the 48-base CDR3, in frame from base 1. Library generation was performed with the immunoSEQ multiplex PCR assay. The multiplex PCR relied on a mix of 60 forward primers for TCR Vbeta segments and 13 reverse primers for TCR Jbeta segments. A multiplex PCR assay on genomic DNA amplified the CDR3 region of rearranged TCR beta genes. Amplified TCR beta libraries were sequenced as 87-base-pair reads on the Illumina HiSeq System. In the source study's methods: A later analysis tallied some 79 million unique TCR beta chains across the 700 or so repertoires, and approximately 12 million of those chains were shared by two or more donors. To remove PCR and sequencing errors, raw reads were error-corrected and collapsed into unique sequences using a nearest-neighbor algorithm that merged closely related sequences. To assign V, D and J gene segments, CDR3 sequences were aligned to IMGT reference sequences. For a sequence to be retained, at least a six-nucleotide match to both a V gene segment and a J gene segment was required. Rearrangements were classified as productive when the CDR3 lacked stop codons and remained in frame with V and J, and all other rearrangements were classified as non-productive. Following IMGT convention, CDR3 was defined as the stretch from the second conserved V-encoded cysteine up to the conserved J-encoded phenylalanine. The earlier analysis of 450 to 750 of the donors excluded any sequence lacking an unambiguous match to a single V gene segment. In an earlier analysis of 587 of the donors, V segments were called functional above 56.7% productive rearrangements and were called segregating when the between-donor standard deviation exceeded 5%. To diagnose cytomegalovirus status from the catalog of TCR beta chain sequences, a statistical classification framework was built. A later analysis assigned V and J genes by comparing TCR nucleotide sequences with IMGT/GENE-DB human TR gene sequences. The TCRdist pipeline was used in a later analysis to assign CDR3 sequences and most-parsimonious VDJ recombination scenarios. A later analysis defined each TCR beta chain by its CDR3 amino acid sequence plus V-gene family, and excluded reads lacking a unique V-gene family. As a way to deal with suspected cross-contamination and a sequencing artifact, a later analysis dropped more than 500 nucleotide sequences that were highly shared and had low generation probability. In a later analysis, a clonal expansion index was calculated for each public chain from normalized within-repertoire ranks of inferred template counts. Generation probabilities in a later analysis came from a VDJ recombination model fitted to out-of-frame rearrangements, and those results were checked against IGoR. Hypergeometric tests were used in a later analysis to score TCR-TCR, TCR-HLA and TCR-CMV co-occurrence, with a repertoire-size bias correction applied to the TCR pairs. A later analysis estimated false discovery rates by permuting HLA or CMV assignments 20 times. In a later analysis, co-occurring TCRs were grouped using DBSCAN, and TCRdist sequence similarity was added for clustering within HLA-allele-positive subsets. Co-occurrence clustering excluded repertoires with fewer than 30,000 or more than 120,000 public chains, plus five with anomalous nucleotide sharing. The table comes from immuneACCESS by way of TCRdb, which keeps in-frame sequences with V and J called. Part of the clones is missing from these tables; in studies checked, under half for an unresolved V gene and the rest for unknown reasons. V and J calls and clone size are given by that table; D and trimming were obtained from the DNA. The sample has roughly 200,000 clones on record, more than 9.5% of them singletons. The top ten clones comprise less than 8.5% of the sample.

This clone was observed a handful of times. Its antigen is still unknown. No base quality information exists; no much larger clone differs at one position. Sequencing was performed on PBMCs. This TCR derives from a man aged 50 to 60 in good health and CMV-seropositive. The chain links TRBV28 with TRBJ1-2, and 7 junction bases match TRBD1. The sequence in DNA is TGTGCCAGCAGCCAGGTACAGGGGCTACTCAACTATGGCTACACCTTC. It codes for CASSQVQGLLNYGYTF.